Presented here are 29 T cell receptor beta chains from one specimen sequenced in a study of chemoradiotherapy in HPV16-positive cancers. Generated by immunoSEQ multiplex PCR, the TCRdb table keeps only in-frame clones and is missing some. The table has about 20,000 clones, just under 75% seen once. The sample was taken from a patient who underwent chemoradiotherapy. Receptors originate from a human donor with HPV-associated anogenital cancer.

The rearrangement links TRBV30 to TRBJ1-2; TRBD1 might be the D (5 bases). There are 13 residues in the CDR3. V was shortened by 0 bases and J by 8 bases, with 13 bases between the two germline ends. From germline, CDR1 is GTSNPN and CDR2 SVGIG (reference sequence). CDR3 nucleotide sequence: TGTGCCTGGAGTGTAAGGACAACCCAGGGCTACACCTTC. Amino acids: CAWSVRTTQGYTF.

The chain recombines TRBV7-9 with TRBJ1-1, with unresolved D. The CDR3 spans 14 residues. V lost 1 base to trimming and J lost 1 base, with 7 bases between them. The V gene's germline CDR1 is SEHNR and CDR2 FQNEAQ (reference sequence). CDR3 sequence reads: CASSLDLSNTEAFF. The CDR3 DNA reads TGTGCCAGCAGCTTAGATTTGTCGAACACTGAAGCTTTCTTT.

CDR3 protein: CSVSTGGGNEKLFF. CDR3 DNA sequence: TGCAGCGTTTCCACAGGGGGCGGGAATGAAAAACTGTTTTTT. The genes are TRBV29-1 and TRBJ1-4; 9 positions match TRBD1. Unmatched junction bases numbered 6, after V lost 5 bases and J lost 5 bases. CDR1 SQVTM and CDR2 ANQGSEA come from the germline V gene. This CDR3 has 14 amino acids.

This clone has just a few counts. The chain joins TRBV5-4 to TRBJ2-5; 8 positions match TRBD2. The CDR3 is 13 residues long. With 1 base clipped from V and 5 bases from J, the junction kept 1 base outside the gene matches. Germline lookup yields CDR1 SGHNT and CDR2 YYREEE (reference sequence). As DNA, the CDR3 is TGTGCCAGCAGCTTGTCGGGGGGGGAGACCCAGTACTTC. Protein: CASSLSGGETQYF.

The chain is built from TRBV7-8 and TRBJ2-5; D is ambiguous. Trimming took off 2 bases at V and 5 bases at J, with 15 bases between the two ends. The germline CDR1 and CDR2 sequences are SGHVS and FQNEAQ. CDR3 length: 15 amino acids. CDR3 loop: CASSLIPHLRETQYF. CDR3 nucleotides: TGTGCCAGCAGCTTAATCCCCCATCTAAGGGAGACCCAGTACTTC.

This rearrangement joins TRBV2 to TRBJ1-5; D unclear. Germline loops: CDR1 SNHLY, CDR2 FYNNEI. This CDR3 has 14 residues. The V gene lost 7 bases and the J gene lost 0 bases, with 10 bases spanning the gap. The CDR3 is CASMPRISNQPQHF. The CDR3 DNA reads as TGTGCCAGCATGCCGAGGATTAGCAATCAGCCCCAGCATTTT. Filled out from reference TRBV2 and TRBJ1-5, the complete variable domain reads EPEVTQTPSHQVTQMGQEVILRCVPISNHLYFYWYRQILGQKVEFLVSFYNNEISEKSEIFDDQFSVERPDGSNFTLKIRSTKLEDSAMYFCASMPRISNQPQHFGDGTRLSIL.

The table lists this clone with a count of one. The chain recombines TRBV28 with TRBJ1-2; perhaps TRBD1 as D (6 bases). The CDR3 consists of 15 residues. V lost 4 bases to trimming and J lost 8 bases, with 20 bases between them. Germline-derived CDR1 and CDR2 are MDHEN and SYDVKM. Written as DNA, the CDR3 is TGTGCCAGCAGTTCATGGCCCTCGGGGGGGGGCGGCTACACCTTC. It specifies CASSSWPSGGGGYTF.

V is TRBV19 and J is TRBJ2-1; D is unresolved. Trimming pared 10 bases from V and 0 bases from J, leaving 16 bases between. CDR1 and CDR2 (germline): LNHDA, SQIVND (reference sequence). The length of the CDR3 is 15 residues. The DNA for the CDR3 is TGTGCCACCCAATCGGGCCCAAGCTCCTACAATGAGCAGTTCTTC. Protein: CATQSGPSSYNEQFF. Using reference TRBV19 and TRBJ2-1 for the parts outside the CDR3, the full variable domain is DGGITQSPKYLFRKEGQNVTLSCEQNLNHDAMYWYRQDPGQGLRLIYYSQIVNDFQKGDIAEGYSVSREKKESFPLTVTSAQKNPTAFYLCATQSGPSSYNEQFFGPGTRLTVL.

The V and J genes are TRBV27 and TRBJ2-5; no clear D. Per the germline V gene, CDR1 is MNHEY and CDR2 is SMNVEV (reference sequence). Trimming took 2 bases from V and 1 from J, leaving 5 bases between them. The CDR3 sequence is 13 residues long. Written as DNA, the CDR3 is TGTGCCAGCAGTTTAATTAGCCAAGAGACCCAGTACTTC. Protein sequence: CASSLISQETQYF.

This chain links TRBV11-2 with TRBJ2-1; 12 bases are a match to TRBD1. V lost 3 bases, J lost 7 bases, and 7 bases stayed unmatched. The CDR3 runs 16 residues. Per the germline V gene, CDR1 is SGHAT and CDR2 is FQNNGV. CDR3 amino acids: CASSFHRDRGLNEQFF. CDR3 nucleotides: TGTGCCAGCAGCTTTCATCGGGACAGGGGGCTGAATGAGCAGTTCTTC.

The J gene is TRBJ2-1, the V gene TRBV7-9, with 11 bases fitting TRBD1. Germline V lookup: CDR1 SEHNR, CDR2 FQNEAQ (reference sequence). This CDR3 is 15 amino acids long. V shed 5 bases and J 10 bases; nucleotides not matched to a gene: 10. The CDR3 DNA follows: TGTGCCAGCAGCAATCCGGGACAGGGGGTTCGCGAGCAGTTCTTC. Protein product: CASSNPGQGVREQFF. Variable domain in full (rest from reference TRBV7-9 and TRBJ2-1): DTGVSQNPRHKITKRGQNVTFRCDPISEHNRLYWYRQTLGQGPEFLTYFQNEAQLEKSRLLSDRFSAERPKGSFSTLEIQRTEQGDSAMYLCASSNPGQGVREQFFGPGTRLTVL.

Details on this clone: A junction end diverges from the germline sequence, so it may reflect a read error. This chain links TRBV19 with TRBJ1-5; 7 bases line up with TRBD1. Germline loops: CDR1 LNHDA, CDR2 SQIVND (reference sequence). The CDR3 runs 15 residues. This chain's CDR3 is CTSTPTRGLHQPQHF. For the CDR3, the DNA is TGTACCAGTACCCCCACGAGGGGGCTGCATCAGCCCCAGCATTTT.

This chain uses TRBV7-2 with TRBJ2-7, with TRBD2 identical over 8 bases. V was clipped by 5 bases and J by 0 bases; unmatched bases: 9. The germline V gene has CDR1 SGHTA and CDR2 FQGNSA. This CDR3 contains 16 residues. CDR3: CASSKTSGGHSYEQYF. The CDR3 DNA reads TGTGCCAGCAGCAAAACCAGCGGGGGCCACTCCTACGAGCAGTACTTC.

DNA for the CDR3: TGTGCCAGTAGTATGGACCACGAGCAGTACTTC. Protein product: CASSMDHEQYF. The gene calls are TRBV19 and TRBJ2-7; D uncertain. V was trimmed by 3 bases and J by 5 bases, leaving 5 bases between them. The CDR3 runs 11 residues. From germline, CDR1 is LNHDA and CDR2 SQIVND (reference sequence).

This clone is a singleton in its sample. In nucleotides, the CDR3 is TGTGCCAGCAGCTTAGCGAGCAGATATGGCTACACCTTC. Its protein is CASSLASRYGYTF. The V gene is TRBV11-1, the J gene TRBJ1-2; D unclear. CDR3 length equals 13 residues. V was clipped by 0 bases and J by 5 bases, with 7 bases between them. Germline V lookup: CDR1 SGHAT, CDR2 FQDESV (reference sequence).

This chain connects TRBV19 to TRBJ1-2; a possible D gene is TRBD1 (5 bases). This CDR3 has 14 amino acids. V gave up 6 bases and J gave up 8 bases, with 19 bases separating them. Germline lookup yields CDR1 LNHDA and CDR2 SQIVND (reference sequence). CDR3 protein: CASSSLARVNGYTF. The CDR3 DNA reads as TGTGCCAGTAGCTCTTTGGCCAGGGTGAACGGCTACACCTTC. Using reference TRBV19 and TRBJ1-2 for the parts outside the CDR3, the full variable domain is DGGITQSPKYLFRKEGQNVTLSCEQNLNHDAMYWYRQDPGQGLRLIYYSQIVNDFQKGDIAEGYSVSREKKESFPLTVTSAQKNPTAFYLCASSSLARVNGYTFGSGTRLTVV.

V gene TRBV5-6 combines with J gene TRBJ1-4; a possible D gene is TRBD1 (6 bases). With 4 bases removed from V and 8 bases from J, the gap between germline ends came to 12 bases. Germline lookup yields CDR1 SGHDT and CDR2 YYEEEE. The CDR3 consists of 13 residues. The CDR3 nucleotides are TGTGCCAGCAGCACAGGGAATACGGAAAAACTGTTTTTT. It encodes CASSTGNTEKLFF.

This clone was observed a few times. This rearrangement joins TRBV7-9 to TRBJ1-5; unclear D gene. Germline CDR1 and CDR2: SEHNR and FQNEAQ (reference sequence). This CDR3 is built from 14 residues. With 5 bases removed from V and 0 bases from J, the gap between germline ends came to 8 bases. The CDR3 here is CASSLEYSNQPQHF. The CDR3 region has the DNA TGTGCCAGCAGCCTGGAATATAGCAATCAGCCCCAGCATTTT.

There are a few counts of this clone. The chain employs TRBV10-3 and TRBJ2-1, with D possibly being TRBD1 or TRBD2 (6 bases each). Trimming stripped 8 bases from V and 5 bases from J, with 13 bases between. CDR1 ENHRY and CDR2 SYGVKD come from the germline V gene. This CDR3 spans 13 amino acids. The CDR3 nucleotides are TGTGCCATCGCCGGGGGCATTAACAATGAGCAGTTCTTC. Its translation is CAIAGGINNEQFF.

V usage is TRBV10-3 and J usage is TRBJ1-6; D ambiguous. Germline V gene data show CDR1 as ENHRY and CDR2 as SYGVKD. This CDR3 is 14 amino acids long. Trimming left V 0 bases short and J 7 bases short, with 7 bases between. DNA of the CDR3: TGTGCCATCAGTGAGTCCCCGGGGAATTCACCCCTCCACTTT. It codes for CAISESPGNSPLHF.

The table lists this clone with a few counts. The chain carries TRBV2 and TRBJ2-2; 7 bases line up with TRBD2. V trimming: 8 bases; J trimming: 3 bases; junction bases outside the gene matches: 9. Germline V lookup: CDR1 SNHLY, CDR2 FYNNEI. The CDR3 extends over 15 amino acids. This CDR3 is CASWGRGADTGELFF. The CDR3 DNA sequence: TGTGCCAGCTGGGGGAGGGGAGCGGACACCGGGGAGCTGTTTTTT.

Only a few counts were recorded for this clone. This chain uses TRBV5-4 with TRBJ2-3, with TRBD2 as a possible D gene (6 bases). This CDR3 contains 15 residues. With 5 bases removed from V and 1 base from J, the gap between germline ends came to 14 bases. Germline-derived CDR1 and CDR2 are SGHNT and YYREEE (reference sequence). CDR3 coding DNA: TGTGCCAGCAGTAAAGACGGGGGTGGCACAGATACGCAGTATTTT. Its protein product is CASSKDGGGTDTQYF.

V is TRBV25-1 and J is TRBJ1-1; TRBD1 is a possible D gene (6 bases). The germline gives CDR1 MGHDK, CDR2 SYGVNS. The V end lost 5 bases, the J end lost 0 bases, and 10 bases lay between the germline ends. CDR3 length equals 14 residues. The CDR3 loop is CASSLTGMNTEAFF. The CDR3 region has the DNA TGTGCCAGCAGTTTGACAGGAATGAACACTGAAGCTTTCTTT.

This chain joins TRBV4-1 and TRBJ2-1, with D maybe TRBD2 (6 bases). This CDR3 contains 15 residues. V was shortened by 3 bases and J by 7 bases, with 16 bases between the two germline ends. The germline V gene encodes CDR1 MGHRA and CDR2 YSYEKL. DNA of the CDR3: TGCGCCAGCAGCCACCCGGGACTGGGGATTAATGAGCAGTTCTTC. Protein: CASSHPGLGINEQFF.

A single count supports this clone. The chain has TRBV4-1 and TRBJ2-5, with D perhaps TRBD1 (6 bases). Deletions cut 2 bases from V and 1 base from J, with 14 bases between. This CDR3 has 16 amino acids. The V gene's germline CDR1 is MGHRA and CDR2 YSYEKL. CDR3 amino acids: CASSQTPGHLQETQYF. CDR3 DNA: TGCGCCAGCAGCCAAACTCCGGGACACCTCCAAGAGACCCAGTACTTC.

The CDR3 reads CASPGTSGFSSYEQYF. The CDR3 DNA follows: TGCGCCAGCCCCGGGACTAGCGGGTTTAGCTCCTACGAGCAGTACTTC. J is TRBJ2-7 and V is TRBV10-1; TRBD2 matches at 12 bases. Per the germline V gene, CDR1 is WNHNN and CDR2 is SYGVQD (reference sequence). Trimming cost V 8 bases and J 0 bases; bases outside gene matches: 8. The CDR3 runs 16 residues.

The chain has TRBV5-4 and TRBJ1-6; no firm D call. There are 15 residues in the CDR3. The V end lost 7 bases, the J end lost 10 bases, and 21 bases lay between the germline ends. Germline V gives CDR1 SGHNT, CDR2 YYREEE (reference sequence). The chain's CDR3 is CASGAGGRFESPLHF. The CDR3 bases are TGTGCCAGCGGCGCAGGAGGAAGGTTTGAGTCACCCCTCCACTTT.

The chain combines TRBV11-2 with TRBJ2-3; the D is unclear. CDR1 SGHAT and CDR2 FQNNGV come from the germline V gene. V was pared by 2 bases and J by 0 bases, with 3 bases between. The CDR3 loop spans 13 amino acids. CDR3 region: CASSLRSTDTQYF. The CDR3 bases are TGTGCCAGCAGCTTACGAAGCACAGATACGCAGTATTTT.

CDR3 residues: CASSEEGSNTEAFF. In DNA, the CDR3 is TGTGCCAGCAGTGAGGAGGGCAGTAACACTGAAGCTTTCTTT. The V and J genes are TRBV2 and TRBJ1-1; no reliable D call. CDR1 is SNHLY, CDR2 FYNNEI, per germline. The CDR3 loop spans 14 amino acids. Trimming stripped 3 bases from V and 2 bases from J, with 10 bases between.